A selection of T cell receptor beta chains follows, all from one sample in a study of beta chain features in type 1 diabetes. Repertoires were generated with immunoSEQ multiplex PCR, while TCRdb's copy carries only in-frame clones and drops some. There are fewer than 650,000 clones in the sample; about 16% occur only once, and approximately 0.093% lies in the top ten. The source material was naive CD4+ T cells from blood. The receptors were gathered from a young man in good health. The CDR3 runs from the conserved cysteine through the conserved F or W. D genes are given only for firm matches. Expanded clones are given a class, and other clones once, few, many or no size at all.

v_gene	j_gene	d_gene	abundance	CDR3aa	CDR3nt
TRBV25-1	TRBJ1-2	-	-	CASSEAGVGYTF	TGTGCCAGCAGTGAGGCGGGGGTTGGCTACACCTTC
TRBV5-1	TRBJ2-7	TRBD2	few	CASSPTSGSLSSYEQYF	TGCGCCAGCAGTCCGACTAGCGGGTCGCTGAGCTCCTACGAGCAGTACTTC
TRBV7-6	TRBJ1-2	-	few	CASSPGSGFYGYTF	TGTGCCAGCAGCCCCGGGTCAGGGTTCTATGGCTACACCTTC
TRBV11-2	TRBJ1-2	-	few	CASSSPRGGFRGYGYTF	TGTGCCAGCAGCAGCCCGAGGGGGGGGTTTCGAGGCTATGGCTACACCTTC
TRBV7-2	TRBJ2-3	-	few	CASSLGKSGRDTQYF	TGTGCCAGCAGCTTAGGGAAGTCAGGGAGAGATACGCAGTATTTT
TRBV2	TRBJ2-3	-	-	CASSEDRSRQVITDTQYF	TGTGCCAGCAGTGAAGATCGATCTCGACAGGTCATCACAGATACGCAGTATTTT
TRBV6-5	TRBJ1-4	TRBD1	-	CASSPDRVGEKLFF	TGTGCCAGCAGCCCCGACAGGGTGGGTGAAAAACTGTTTTTT
TRBV28	TRBJ2-1	-	-	CASSLGGPIIEQFF	TGTGCCAGCAGTTTAGGGGGTCCTATTATTGAGCAGTTCTTC
TRBV27	TRBJ2-5	-	-	CASRPRPGGPETQYF	TGTGCCAGCAGACCCCGCCCCGGGGGCCCAGAGACCCAGTACTTC
TRBV29-1	TRBJ2-5	-	few	CSVVRGNQETQYF	TGCAGCGTTGTGAGGGGAAACCAAGAGACCCAGTACTTC
TRBV2	TRBJ1-5	-	few	CASSALSQPQHF	TGTGCCAGCAGTGCCTTATCCCAACCCCAGCATTTT
TRBV28	TRBJ1-2	TRBD1	-	CASSPHDRVDGYTF	TGTGCCAGCTCCCCTCACGACAGGGTGGATGGCTACACCTTC
TRBV28	TRBJ2-1	-	few	CASSLYNEQFF	TGTGCCAGCAGTCTATACAATGAGCAGTTCTTC
TRBV4-3	TRBJ2-6	-	-	CASSQAPTGANVLTF	TGCGCCAGCAGCCAAGCTCCAACTGGGGCCAACGTCCTGACTTTC
TRBV12-5	TRBJ2-5	TRBD1	few	CASGLVLGQEDGETQYF	TGTGCTAGTGGTTTGGTACTGGGACAGGAAGACGGAGAGACCCAGTACTTC
TRBV7-2	TRBJ1-2	TRBD1	-	CASSSTGDRYGYTF	TGTGCCAGCAGCTCCACAGGGGACCGTTATGGCTACACCTTC
TRBV7-9	TRBJ1-2	-	few	CASSHAGGNGYTF	TGTGCCAGCAGCCACGCCGGGGGTAACGGCTACACCTTC
TRBV7-2	TRBJ2-7	-	few	CASSQEGNEQYF	TGTGCCAGCAGTCAAGAGGGGAACGAGCAGTACTTC
TRBV2	TRBJ1-6	-	few	CASSGDGTSPLHF	TGTGCCAGCAGTGGGGACGGAACTTCACCCCTCCACTTT
TRBV9	TRBJ2-2	-	-	CASSVEVYGTGELFF	TGTGCCAGCAGCGTAGAGGTTTACGGCACCGGGGAGCTGTTTTTT
TRBV5-4	TRBJ2-5	-	few	CASRDGVIQETQYF	TGTGCCAGCAGGGACGGGGTAATCCAAGAGACCCAGTACTTC
TRBV5-4	TRBJ1-4	TRBD1	few	CASSAAGQKNEKLFF	TGTGCCAGCAGCGCCGCGGGACAGAAAAATGAAAAACTGTTTTTT
TRBV13	TRBJ2-7	TRBD2	few	CASRRTSGNSYEQYF	TGTGCCAGCAGGCGGACTAGCGGAAACTCCTACGAGCAGTACTTC
TRBV19	TRBJ2-2	-	few	CASSILPPGELFF	TGTGCCAGTAGTATACTCCCCCCCGGGGAGCTGTTTTTT
TRBV9	TRBJ2-7	TRBD1	few	CASSVAGQIYEQYF	TGTGCCAGCAGCGTAGCGGGACAGATCTACGAGCAGTACTTC
TRBV28	TRBJ2-7	-	few	CASSTNRGFSYEQYF	TGTGCCAGCAGTACTAATCGGGGCTTCTCCTACGAGCAGTACTTC
TRBV7-2	TRBJ1-1	-	-	CASRPTPGGTEAFF	TGTGCCAGCAGACCAACTCCGGGGGGCACTGAAGCTTTCTTT
TRBV28	TRBJ1-2	-	few	CASSLGAPGGYTF	TGTGCCAGCAGTTTAGGGGCCCCCGGTGGCTACACCTTC
TRBV29-1	TRBJ1-2	-	-	CSVGGKGENGYTF	TGCAGCGTTGGCGGTAAGGGGGAGAACGGCTACACCTTC
TRBV10-3	TRBJ2-2	-	few	CAISESGRGNTGELFF	TGTGCCATCAGTGAGTCAGGCAGGGGGAACACCGGGGAGCTGTTTTTT
TRBV5-1	TRBJ2-7	-	few	CASSASQRFFLYEQYF	TGCGCCAGCAGCGCATCTCAGAGGTTTTTTCTCTACGAGCAGTACTTC
TRBV6-4	TRBJ1-1	-	-	CASRETGQRTEAFF	TGTGCCAGCAGGGAGACAGGTCAGCGCACTGAAGCTTTCTTT
TRBV25-1	TRBJ2-6	-	-	CASSGVGSGANVLTF	TGTGCCAGCAGTGGGGTAGGGTCGGGGGCCAACGTCCTGACTTTC
TRBV5-4	TRBJ2-5	-	few	CASSLPGQLLQKTQYF	TGTGCCAGCAGCTTGCCCGGACAGCTTCTCCAGAAGACCCAGTACTTC
TRBV7-2	TRBJ1-5	-	-	CASSLQNQPQHF	TGTGCCAGCAGCTTACAAAATCAGCCCCAGCATTTT
TRBV7-2	TRBJ1-2	TRBD1	-	CASSLGTGQGYGYTF	TGTGCCAGCAGCTTAGGGACCGGACAGGGGTATGGCTACACCTTC
TRBV28	TRBJ2-7	TRBD2	few	CASSPLADPSREQYF	TGTGCCAGCAGCCCACTAGCGGACCCCTCGAGGGAGCAGTACTTC
TRBV5-4	TRBJ2-2	TRBD2	few	CASSLRLAGVTGELFF	TGTGCCAGCAGCCTACGATTAGCGGGCGTCACCGGGGAGCTGTTTTTT
TRBV27	TRBJ2-7	TRBD1	-	CASSAGQGYEQYF	TGTGCCAGCAGCGCAGGACAGGGCTACGAGCAGTACTTC
TRBV5-1	TRBJ1-3	-	-	CASSLWGNTIYF	TGCGCCAGCAGCTTGTGGGGAAACACCATATATTTT
TRBV5-1	TRBJ2-7	TRBD1	few	CASRSTGALIYEQYF	TGCGCCAGCAGATCCACAGGGGCGTTAATATACGAGCAGTACTTC
TRBV28	TRBJ2-5	TRBD1	few	CASSLSGTGLQETQYF	TGTGCCAGCAGTTTATCCGGGACAGGGCTTCAAGAGACCCAGTACTTC
TRBV20-1	TRBJ1-2	-	-	CSASGFTF	TGCAGTGCCTCAGGGTTCACCTTC
TRBV18	TRBJ2-1	-	-	CASSPQNNEQFF	TGTGCCAGCTCACCACAGAACAATGAGCAGTTCTTC
TRBV9	TRBJ2-3	-	-	CASSPTREDTQYF	TGTGCCAGCAGCCCAACGAGGGAAGATACGCAGTATTTT
TRBV15	TRBJ1-5	-	-	CATSREGVNQPQHF	TGTGCCACCAGCAGAGAGGGGGTAAATCAGCCCCAGCATTTT
TRBV19	TRBJ1-1	-	-	CASSILRGPTEAFF	TGTGCCAGTAGTATACTCAGGGGCCCAACTGAAGCTTTCTTT
TRBV18	TRBJ2-5	-	-	CASSPRTVQETQYF	TGTGCCAGCTCACCAAGGACGGTTCAAGAGACCCAGTACTTC
TRBV11-3	TRBJ1-5	TRBD1	-	CASSLGDSLFSNQPQHF	TGTGCCAGCAGCTTAGGGGACAGTCTTTTTAGCAATCAGCCCCAGCATTTT
TRBV30	TRBJ2-3	TRBD1	-	CAWRQGSTDTQYF	TGTGCCTGGAGACAGGGGAGCACAGATACGCAGTATTTT
TRBV5-1	TRBJ2-3	TRBD1	-	CASRAGTATDTQYF	TGCGCCAGCAGGGCCGGGACAGCCACAGATACGCAGTATTTT
TRBV10-3	TRBJ2-1	TRBD2	-	CAISEEGGSSYNEQFF	TGTGCCATCAGTGAGGAAGGCGGGAGTTCCTACAATGAGCAGTTCTTC
TRBV28	TRBJ2-1	TRBD2	-	CASSLPGPSGNEQFF	TGTGCCAGCAGCCTGCCAGGTCCTAGCGGCAATGAGCAGTTCTTC
TRBV6-6	TRBJ2-4	-	few	CASSYGGAGKNIQYF	TGTGCCAGCAGTTACGGGGGCGCGGGCAAAAACATTCAGTACTTC